Reported below is one T cell receptor beta chain. CDR3 size: 13 residues. The J segment lost 7 bases and the V segment lost 11 bases, leaving 5 bases of the junction unmatched. CDR1 MDHEN and CDR2 SYDVKM come from the germline V gene. The data belong to a study of shared T cell receptors in the human thymus. TCRdb's table, derived via immunoSEQ multiplex PCR, lists solely in-frame clones and lacks some. The sample holds about 710,000 clones; about 89% are singletons and the top ten take just under 0.0095%. This same sample was also taken into another study, of human thymus T cells. As that report states: Each of the donors was a healthy Finnish infant who was undergoing open corrective cardiac surgery for congenital heart defects. Thymus pieces cut out during corrective heart surgery were the tissue that was used. Gene usage for V and J segments appeared biased in thymic and blood repertoires. Related research found strongly overlapping thymic repertoires in unrelated individuals.

The chain carries TRBV28 and TRBJ2-1, with 13 bases that match TRBD2. The sequenced sample consisted of thymocytes. This receptor was obtained from a boy in the first two years of life with a congenital heart defect. CDR3 residues: CAGGTSGANEQFF. The CDR3 DNA reads as TGTGCCGGTGGGACTAGCGGGGCGAATGAGCAGTTCTTC.